The 21 T cell receptor beta chains reported below all come from one sample, sequenced in a study of T cells in Graves' hyperthyroidism and ophthalmopathy. Amplification targeted TCR beta CDR3 regions from RNA transcripts. A set of HTBI primers served as the primers for a first-round RT-PCR of the TCR CDR3. MiXCR, applied by TCRdb to the multiplex PCR reads, yields one record per CDR3 protein. The sample lists a few hundred thousand distinct CDR3 sequences, roughly a sixth seen once, with roughly 49% in the top ten. Sequencing used blood. Receptors were obtained from a woman in her 50s with Graves' hyperthyroidism.

The chain carries TRBV5-1 and TRBJ1-3; no reliable D call. Trimming took off 0 bases at V and 2 bases at J, with 12 bases between the two ends. The CDR3 extends over 16 amino acids. Germline loops: CDR1 SGHRS, CDR2 YFSETQ. The CDR3 DNA follows: TGCGCCAGCAGCTTGGCGGGCAGTACGGCTGGAAACACCATATATTTT. Translation: CASSLAGSTAGNTIYF.

This clonotype occurred a few times. The chain combines TRBV4-1 with TRBJ2-7; 9 bases match TRBD1. Germline CDR1 MGHRA, CDR2 YSYEKL. CDR3 length: 15 amino acids. Trimming removed 2 bases from V and 2 bases from J; junction bases left unmatched: 4. CDR3 nucleotides: TGCGCCAGCAGCCAAAGCCGGGACAGGGCCTACGAGCAGTACTTC. Amino acids: CASSQSRDRAYEQYF.

This chain's CDR3 is CASSTTGLPLDEQFF. CDR3 coding DNA: TGTGCCAGCAGCACCACGGGACTACCGTTGGATGAGCAGTTCTTC. The chain joins TRBV7-9 to TRBJ2-1; 7 nucleotides line up with TRBD2. This CDR3 spans 15 amino acids. Germline lookup yields CDR1 SEHNR and CDR2 FQNEAQ (reference sequence). V was clipped by 5 bases and J by 8 bases; unmatched bases: 12. The entire variable domain, with the rest obtained from reference TRBV7-9 and TRBJ2-1, is as follows: DTGVSQNPRHKITKRGQNVTFRCDPISEHNRLYWYRQTLGQGPEFLTYFQNEAQLEKSRLLSDRFSAERPKGSFSTLEIQRTEQGDSAMYLCASSTTGLPLDEQFFGPGTRLTVL.

This clonotype appeared many times. This CDR3 is CASGTGEAQPQHF. The CDR3 nucleotides read TGTGCCAGCGGCACAGGGGAGGCTCAGCCCCAGCATTTT. The V and J genes are TRBV6-1 and TRBJ1-5; 7 nucleotides align to TRBD1. This CDR3 has 13 amino acids. Germline lookup yields CDR1 MNHNS and CDR2 SASEGT. Losses at the gene ends were 8 bases for V and 6 bases for J; bases not matched to a gene: 7.

Note on this clonotype: A much bigger clone sits one base away, suggesting this may be a read error. CDR3 nucleotides: TGTGCCAGCAGTTCTATCGGCGGACAGGGCGGATATGGCTACACCTTC. It encodes CASSSIGGQGGYGYTF. The genes are TRBV27 and TRBJ1-2; 8 nucleotides align to TRBD1. CDR1 and CDR2 (germline): MNHEY, SMNVEV (reference sequence). V lost 4 bases and J lost 5; bases outside the gene matches: 12. This CDR3 contains 16 residues.

This clonotype has at least ten counts. The chain carries TRBV5-5 and TRBJ2-3; D may be TRBD2 (6 bases). In germline, CDR1 is SGHKS, CDR2 YYEKEE (reference sequence). Trimming took 2 bases from V and 2 from J, leaving 12 bases between them. The CDR3 sequence is 15 residues long. CDR3 residues: CASSFVAGPTDTQYF. The CDR3 DNA sequence: TGTGCCAGCAGCTTTGTGGCGGGACCCACAGATACGCAGTATTTT.

The table lists this clonotype with many counts. The chain combines TRBV27 with TRBJ1-1; possible D gene TRBD1, 6 bases. Germline V gene data show CDR1 as MNHEY and CDR2 as SMNVEV (reference sequence). This CDR3 is built from 16 residues. V lost 1 base to trimming and J lost 0 bases, with 12 bases between them. CDR3 nucleotide sequence: TGTGCCAGCAGTTTATTCGGCAGGGGCATGAACACTGAAGCTTTCTTT. As protein: CASSLFGRGMNTEAFF.

This clonotype came up a few times. The chain uses TRBV10-3 and TRBJ1-2; tentative D call: TRBD1 (5 bases). CDR1 and CDR2 from the germline V gene are ENHRY and SYGVKD. This CDR3 spans 15 amino acids. V lost 0 bases to trimming and J lost 6 bases, with 14 bases between them. The CDR3, as DNA: TGTGCCATCAGTGAGTCATGGGGGAGAGAGGATGGCTACACCTTC. Translated: CAISESWGREDGYTF.

The chain is built from TRBV6-5 and TRBJ2-7; the match to TRBD1 covers 8 bases. V shed 2 bases, J shed 2 bases, and the junction held 5 bases outside the gene matches. This CDR3 has 15 residues. Germline loops: CDR1 MNHEY, CDR2 SVGAGI. As DNA, the CDR3 is TGTGCCAGCAGTTACGGCAGGGGGCTTACCTACGAGCAGTACTTC. Translation gives CASSYGRGLTYEQYF.

The rearrangement links TRBV19 to TRBJ2-6; D possibly corresponds to TRBD1 (6 bases). Germline V gene data show CDR1 as LNHDA and CDR2 as SQIVND (reference sequence). The CDR3 is made up of 15 amino acids. Trimming cost V 4 bases and J 0 bases, with 7 bases left between them. Written as DNA, the CDR3 is TGTGCCAGTAGTACGGACAGCTCTGGGGCCAACGTCCTGACTTTC. Amino acid sequence: CASSTDSSGANVLTF. Supplemented by reference TRBV19 and TRBJ2-6, the full variable domain reads DGGITQSPKYLFRKEGQNVTLSCEQNLNHDAMYWYRQDPGQGLRLIYYSQIVNDFQKGDIAEGYSVSREKKESFPLTVTSAQKNPTAFYLCASSTDSSGANVLTFGAGSRLTVL.

Many counts were recorded for this clonotype. The chain joins TRBV4-2 to TRBJ1-1; D might be TRBD1 (5 bases). V was shortened by 0 bases and J by 1 base, with 18 bases between the two germline ends. CDR1 and CDR2 from the germline V gene are LGHNA and YNFKEQ. The CDR3 spans 18 residues. The DNA of the CDR3 is TGTGCCAGCAGCCAAGATCTAGTCAGGGTGAGCTCGAACACTGAAGCTTTCTTT. Its protein product is CASSQDLVRVSSNTEAFF.

Only a few counts were recorded for this clonotype. The chain joins TRBV19 to TRBJ2-5; D remains unclear. V lost 3 bases to trimming and J lost 4 bases, with 9 bases between them. Germline V lookup: CDR1 LNHDA, CDR2 SQIVND (reference sequence). The CDR3 extends over 13 amino acids. CDR3 sequence (DNA): TGTGCCAGTAGTATCGGCAGGCCAGAGACCCAGTACTTC. Amino acid sequence: CASSIGRPETQYF.

This clonotype was found many times. The gene calls are TRBV11-2 and TRBJ2-5; no definite D call. V lost 0 bases and J 3 bases, leaving 5 bases between the germline ends. The CDR3 covers 13 residues. Germline loops: CDR1 SGHAT, CDR2 FQNNGV. The CDR3 nucleotides are TGTGCCAGCAGCTTAGAACCAGAAGAGACCCAGTACTTC. Translated: CASSLEPEETQYF.

This clonotype was seen only a few times. The gene calls are TRBV7-9 and TRBJ1-4; 9 bases are a match to TRBD1. Trimming took 5 bases from V and 5 from J; bases not matched to a gene: 3. Germline CDR1 reads SEHNR; CDR2 reads FQNEAQ (reference sequence). This CDR3 has 14 residues. CDR3 bases: TGTGCCAGCAGCCGGGACAGGGCCAATGAAAAACTGTTTTTT. It specifies CASSRDRANEKLFF.

This clonotype was picked up a small number of times. At one of its ends the junction is not consistent with the germline gene, which may arise from a read error. V usage is TRBV14 and J usage is TRBJ1-1; 7 bases align to TRBD1. Germline lookup yields CDR1 SGHDN and CDR2 FVKESK. The CDR3 totals 14 residues. The CDR3 DNA sequence: TGTGCCAGCAGAATACAGGGGATGAACGCTGAAGCTTTCTTT. Residues: CASRIQGMNAEAFF. The whole variable domain, filled in from reference TRBV14 and TRBJ1-1, reads EAGVTQFPSHSVIEKGQTVTLRCDPISGHDNLYWYRRVMGKEIKFLLHFVKESKQDESGMPNNRFLAERTGGTYSTLKVQPAELEDSGVYFCASRIQGMNAEAFFGQGTRLTVV.

The rearrangement uses TRBV11-3 and TRBJ2-6; D uncertain. The ends were cut back, 5 bases at V and 0 bases at J, with 20 bases in the middle. The length of the CDR3 is 19 residues. Germline V gene data show CDR1 as SGHNT and CDR2 as YENEEA. CDR3 nucleotides: TGTGCCAGCAGCCAAGCCATCCGGGCCCTTGACTCTGGGGCCAACGTCCTGACTTTC. It translates to CASSQAIRALDSGANVLTF.

V gene TRBV11-2 combines with J gene TRBJ2-6; 10 bases map to TRBD1. The CDR3 length is 17 residues. The J segment lost 2 bases and the V segment lost 3 bases, leaving 4 bases of the junction unmatched. Germline V gene lookup returns CDR1 SGHAT and CDR2 FQNNGV. Here the CDR3 reads CASSFRQGATGANVLTF. CDR3 nucleotide sequence: TGTGCCAGCAGCTTCCGACAGGGGGCTACTGGGGCCAACGTCCTGACTTTC.

This clonotype was recorded at least ten times. The rearrangement joins TRBV13 to TRBJ1-1; no firm D call. There are 17 residues in the CDR3. Germline V gene data show CDR1 as PRHDT and CDR2 as FYEKMQ (reference sequence). Deletions cut 0 bases from V and 1 base from J, with 15 bases between. In DNA, the CDR3 is TGTGCCAGCAGCTTAGGCAGCCGTCTCACCCAGAACACTGAAGCTTTCTTT. This gives the protein CASSLGSRLTQNTEAFF.

The chain combines TRBV24-1 with TRBJ1-2; no reliable D call. The CDR3 runs to 12 residues. Per germline, CDR1 KGHDR and CDR2 SFDVKD. V was shortened by 2 bases and J by 6 bases, with 6 bases between the two germline ends. The CDR3 spells CATSDYPHGYTF. DNA of the CDR3: TGTGCCACCAGTGATTACCCCCATGGCTACACCTTC.

The table lists this clonotype with many counts. This CDR3 is CASSRPGDEQFF. The CDR3 region has the DNA TGTGCCAGCAGCCGACCAGGCGATGAGCAGTTCTTC. The gene calls are TRBV7-3 and TRBJ2-1; D remains ambiguous. Germline loops: CDR1 SGHTA, CDR2 FQGTGA. V was cut by 5 bases and J by 8 bases, with 10 bases left in between. This CDR3 comprises 12 residues.

This rearrangement joins TRBV6-1 to TRBJ1-5; 8 nucleotides agree with TRBD1. V lost 5 bases and J lost 5; bases outside the gene matches: 5. The CDR3 is 14 residues long. CDR1 is MNHNS, CDR2 SASEGT, per germline. CDR3 coding DNA: TGTGCCAGCAGTTGGACAGGGAACGATCAGCCCCAGCATTTT. Protein sequence: CASSWTGNDQPQHF.